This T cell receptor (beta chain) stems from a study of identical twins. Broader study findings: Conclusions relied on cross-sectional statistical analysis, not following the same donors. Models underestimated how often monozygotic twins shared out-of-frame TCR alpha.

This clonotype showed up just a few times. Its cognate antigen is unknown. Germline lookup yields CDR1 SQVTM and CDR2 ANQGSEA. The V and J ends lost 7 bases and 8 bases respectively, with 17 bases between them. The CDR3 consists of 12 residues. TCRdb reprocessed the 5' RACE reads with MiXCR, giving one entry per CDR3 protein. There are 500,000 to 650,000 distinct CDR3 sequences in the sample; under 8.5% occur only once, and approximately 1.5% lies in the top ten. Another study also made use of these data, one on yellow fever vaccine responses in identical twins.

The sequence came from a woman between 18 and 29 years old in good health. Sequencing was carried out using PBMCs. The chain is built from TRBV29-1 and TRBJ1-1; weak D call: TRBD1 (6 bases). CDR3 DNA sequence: TGCAGCGCCACCGGCGGGGGGACAGAAGCTTTCTTT. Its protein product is CSATGGGTEAFF.